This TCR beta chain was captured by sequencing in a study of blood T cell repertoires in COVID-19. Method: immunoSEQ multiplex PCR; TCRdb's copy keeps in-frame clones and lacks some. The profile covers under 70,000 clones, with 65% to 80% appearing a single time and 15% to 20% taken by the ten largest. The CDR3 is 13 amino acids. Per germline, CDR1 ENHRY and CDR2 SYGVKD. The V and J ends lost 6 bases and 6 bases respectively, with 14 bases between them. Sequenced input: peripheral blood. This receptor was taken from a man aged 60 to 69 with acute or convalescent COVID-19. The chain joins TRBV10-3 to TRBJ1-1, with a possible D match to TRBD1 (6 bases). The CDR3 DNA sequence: TGTGCCATCAGGGACAGAGGCGGCGCTGAAGCTTTCTTT. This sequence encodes CAIRDRGGAEAFF.